This T cell receptor beta chain was captured by sequencing in a study of T cell changes during pregnancy in multiple sclerosis. The CDR3 has 14 residues. With 5 bases removed from V and 0 bases from J, the gap between germline ends came to 11 bases. Germline CDR1 is LNHDA and CDR2 is SQIVND (reference sequence). Produced via immunoSEQ multiplex PCR; TCRdb's table is partial and in-frame only. The sample carries some 120,000 clones, about 93% recorded once. Only one count was recorded for this clone. The source is a female donor with multiple sclerosis, enrolled in a pregnancy study. The chain combines TRBV19 with TRBJ2-7; D uncertain. This material consisted of peripheral blood, taken before pregnancy. The CDR3 here is CASSALLNSYEQYF. The CDR3 DNA sequence: TGTGCCAGTAGTGCACTACTAAACTCCTACGAGCAGTACTTC.